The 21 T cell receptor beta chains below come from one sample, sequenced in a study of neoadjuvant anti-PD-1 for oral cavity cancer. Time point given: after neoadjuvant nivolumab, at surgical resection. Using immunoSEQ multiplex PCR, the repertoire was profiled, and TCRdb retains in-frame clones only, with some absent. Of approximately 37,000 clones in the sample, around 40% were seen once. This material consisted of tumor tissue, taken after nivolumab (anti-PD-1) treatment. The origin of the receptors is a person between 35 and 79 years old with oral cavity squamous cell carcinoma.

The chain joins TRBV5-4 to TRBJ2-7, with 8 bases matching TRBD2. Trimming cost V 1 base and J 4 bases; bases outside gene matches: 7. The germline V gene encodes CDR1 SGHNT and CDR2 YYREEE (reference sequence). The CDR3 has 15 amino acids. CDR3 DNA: TGTGCCAGCAGCTTGACAGCTAGCGGGTCTTACGAGCAGTACTTC. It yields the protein CASSLTASGSYEQYF.

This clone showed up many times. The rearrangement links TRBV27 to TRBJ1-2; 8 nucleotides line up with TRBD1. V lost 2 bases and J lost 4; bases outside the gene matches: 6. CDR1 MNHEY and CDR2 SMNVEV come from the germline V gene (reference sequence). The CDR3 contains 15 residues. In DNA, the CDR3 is TGTGCCAGCAGTTTAAACGGCCAGGGGGCCTATGGCTACACCTTC. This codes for CASSLNGQGAYGYTF.

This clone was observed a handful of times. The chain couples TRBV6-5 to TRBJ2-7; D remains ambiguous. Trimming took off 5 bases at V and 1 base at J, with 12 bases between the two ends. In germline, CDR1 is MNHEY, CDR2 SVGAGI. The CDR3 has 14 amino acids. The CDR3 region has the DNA TGTGCCAGCAGTCCGGGCCCCGGATCCTACGAGCAGTACTTC. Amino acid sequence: CASSPGPGSYEQYF.

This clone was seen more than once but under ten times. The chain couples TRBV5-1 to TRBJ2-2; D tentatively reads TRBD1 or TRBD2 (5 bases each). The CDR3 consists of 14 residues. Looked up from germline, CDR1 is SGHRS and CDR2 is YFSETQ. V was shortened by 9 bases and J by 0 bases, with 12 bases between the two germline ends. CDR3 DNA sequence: TGCGCCACCAGAGGGGAAGCGAACACCGGGGAGCTGTTTTTT. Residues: CATRGEANTGELFF.

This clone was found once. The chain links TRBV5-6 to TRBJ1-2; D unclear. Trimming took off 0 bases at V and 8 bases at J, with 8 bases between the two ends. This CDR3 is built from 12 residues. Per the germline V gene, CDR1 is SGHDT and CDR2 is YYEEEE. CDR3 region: CASSLESLGYTF. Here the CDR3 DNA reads TGTGCCAGCAGCTTGGAATCGTTAGGCTACACCTTC.

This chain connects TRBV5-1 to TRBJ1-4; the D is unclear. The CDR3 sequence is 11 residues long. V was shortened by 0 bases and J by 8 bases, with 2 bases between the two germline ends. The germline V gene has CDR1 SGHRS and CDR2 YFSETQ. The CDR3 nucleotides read TGCGCCAGCAGCTTGGGCGAAAAACTGTTTTTT. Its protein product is CASSLGEKLFF.

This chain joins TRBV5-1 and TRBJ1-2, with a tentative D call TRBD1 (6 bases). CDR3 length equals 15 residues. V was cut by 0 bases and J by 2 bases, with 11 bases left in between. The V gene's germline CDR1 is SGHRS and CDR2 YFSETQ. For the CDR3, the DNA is TGCGCCAGCAGCTTGGAAGGGGGGAGAAACTATGGCTACACCTTC. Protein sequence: CASSLEGGRNYGYTF.

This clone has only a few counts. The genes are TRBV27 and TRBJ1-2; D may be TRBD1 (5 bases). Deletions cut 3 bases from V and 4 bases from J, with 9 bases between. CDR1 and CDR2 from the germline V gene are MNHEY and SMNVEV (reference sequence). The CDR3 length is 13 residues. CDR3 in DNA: TGTGCCAGCAGTTTCACAGGCGGCTATGGCTACACCTTC. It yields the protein CASSFTGGYGYTF.

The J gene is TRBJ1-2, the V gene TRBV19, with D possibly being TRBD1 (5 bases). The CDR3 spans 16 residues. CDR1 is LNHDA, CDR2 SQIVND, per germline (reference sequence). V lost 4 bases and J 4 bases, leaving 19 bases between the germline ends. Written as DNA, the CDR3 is TGTGCCAGTAGTAGACAGCCCCTCCCGATTCCCTATGGCTACACCTTC. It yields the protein CASSRQPLPIPYGYTF.

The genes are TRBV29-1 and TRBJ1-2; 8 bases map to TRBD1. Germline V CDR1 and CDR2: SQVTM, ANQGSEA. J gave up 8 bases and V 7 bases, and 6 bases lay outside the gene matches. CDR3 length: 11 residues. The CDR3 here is CSGGQVSGYTF. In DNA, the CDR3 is TGCAGCGGGGGACAGGTGAGCGGCTACACCTTC.

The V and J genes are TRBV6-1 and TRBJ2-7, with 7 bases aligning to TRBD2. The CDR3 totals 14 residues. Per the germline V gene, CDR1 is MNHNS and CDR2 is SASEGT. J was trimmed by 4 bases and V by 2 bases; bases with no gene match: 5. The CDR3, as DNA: TGTGCCAGCAGTGAACTGGGGGGGGGTTACGAGCAGTACTTC. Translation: CASSELGGGYEQYF.

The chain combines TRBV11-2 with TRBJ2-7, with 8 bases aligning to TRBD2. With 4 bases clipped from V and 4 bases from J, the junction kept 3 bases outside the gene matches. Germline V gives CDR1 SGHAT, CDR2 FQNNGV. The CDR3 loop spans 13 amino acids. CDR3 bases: TGTGCCAGCAGCTCGACTAGCGCTTACGAGCAGTACTTC. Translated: CASSSTSAYEQYF. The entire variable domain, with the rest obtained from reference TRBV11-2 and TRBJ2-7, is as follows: EAGVAQSPRYKIIEKRQSVAFWCNPISGHATLYWYQQILGQGPKLLIQFQNNGVVDDSQLPKDRFSAERLKGVDSTLKIQPAKLEDSAVYLCASSSTSAYEQYFGPGTRLTVT.

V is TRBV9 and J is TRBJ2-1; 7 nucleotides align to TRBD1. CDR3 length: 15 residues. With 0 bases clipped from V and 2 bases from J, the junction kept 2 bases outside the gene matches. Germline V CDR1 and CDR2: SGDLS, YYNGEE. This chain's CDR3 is CASSVGQGAYNEQFF. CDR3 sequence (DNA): TGTGCCAGCAGCGTAGGACAGGGAGCCTACAATGAGCAGTTCTTC.

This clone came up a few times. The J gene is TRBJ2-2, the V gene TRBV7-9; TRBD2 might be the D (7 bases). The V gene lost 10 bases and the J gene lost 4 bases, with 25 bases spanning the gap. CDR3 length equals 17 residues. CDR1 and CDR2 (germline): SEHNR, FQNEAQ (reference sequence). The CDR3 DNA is TGTGCCACAGCCCTCCCCGAGGGGGAGGGCGTCACCGGGGAGCTGTTTTTT. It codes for CATALPEGEGVTGELFF. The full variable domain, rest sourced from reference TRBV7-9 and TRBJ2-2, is DTGVSQNPRHKITKRGQNVTFRCDPISEHNRLYWYRQTLGQGPEFLTYFQNEAQLEKSRLLSDRFSAERPKGSFSTLEIQRTEQGDSAMYLCATALPEGEGVTGELFFGEGSRLTVL.

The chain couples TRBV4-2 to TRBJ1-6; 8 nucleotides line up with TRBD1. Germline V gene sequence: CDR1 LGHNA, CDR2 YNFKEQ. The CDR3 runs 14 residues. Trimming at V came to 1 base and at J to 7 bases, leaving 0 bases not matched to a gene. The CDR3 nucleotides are TGTGCCAGCAGCCAAGGACAGGGGAATTCACCCCTCCACTTT. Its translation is CASSQGQGNSPLHF.

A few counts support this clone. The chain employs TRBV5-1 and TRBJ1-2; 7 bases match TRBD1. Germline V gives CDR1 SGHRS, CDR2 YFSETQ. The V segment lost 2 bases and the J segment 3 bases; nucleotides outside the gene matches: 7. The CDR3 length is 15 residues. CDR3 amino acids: CASSLGGGYDYGYTF. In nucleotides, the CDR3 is TGCGCCAGCAGCTTAGGAGGGGGCTATGACTATGGCTACACCTTC. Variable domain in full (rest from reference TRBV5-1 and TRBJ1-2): KAGVTQTPRYLIKTRGQQVTLSCSPISGHRSVSWYQQTPGQGLQFLFEYFSETQRNKGNFPGRFSGRQFSNSRSEMNVSTLELGDSALYLCASSLGGGYDYGYTFGSGTRLTVV.

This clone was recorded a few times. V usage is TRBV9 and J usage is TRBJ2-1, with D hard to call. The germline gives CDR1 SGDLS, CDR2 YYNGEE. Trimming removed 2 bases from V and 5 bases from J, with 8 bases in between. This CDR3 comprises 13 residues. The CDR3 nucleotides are TGTGCCAGCAGCGTTGGGGTACACAATGAGCAGTTCTTC. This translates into CASSVGVHNEQFF.

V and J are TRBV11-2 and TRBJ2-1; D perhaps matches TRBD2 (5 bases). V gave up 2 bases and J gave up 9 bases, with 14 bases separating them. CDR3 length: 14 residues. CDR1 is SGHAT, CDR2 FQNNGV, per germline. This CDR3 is CASSLYLAVGEQFF. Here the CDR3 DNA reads TGTGCCAGCAGCTTATATCTAGCTGTGGGTGAGCAGTTCTTC.

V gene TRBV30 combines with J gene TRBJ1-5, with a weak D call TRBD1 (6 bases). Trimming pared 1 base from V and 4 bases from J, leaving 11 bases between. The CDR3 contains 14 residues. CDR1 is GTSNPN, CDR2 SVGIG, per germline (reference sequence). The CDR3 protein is CAWSGTAINQPQHF. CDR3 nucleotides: TGTGCCTGGAGTGGGACAGCTATTAATCAGCCCCAGCATTTT.

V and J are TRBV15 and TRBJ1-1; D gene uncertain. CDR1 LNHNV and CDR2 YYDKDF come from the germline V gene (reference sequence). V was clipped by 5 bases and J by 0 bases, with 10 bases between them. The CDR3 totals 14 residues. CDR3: CATSARRVNTEAFF. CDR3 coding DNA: TGTGCCACCAGCGCTCGGAGGGTGAACACTGAAGCTTTCTTT.

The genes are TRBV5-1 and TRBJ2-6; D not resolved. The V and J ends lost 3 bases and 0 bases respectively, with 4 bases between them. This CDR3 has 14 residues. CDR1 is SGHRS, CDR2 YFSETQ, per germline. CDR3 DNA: TGCGCCAGCAGCTGGACCTCTGGGGCCAACGTCCTGACTTTC. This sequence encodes CASSWTSGANVLTF.